Listed here are 16 T cell receptor beta chains from one sample, sequenced in a study of human T cells and chemical hapten exposure. It was from unfractionated whole blood that total RNA was extracted. TCRdb processed the 5' RACE reads anew with MiXCR; each CDR3 protein has one entry. The table lists approximately 140,000 distinct CDR3 sequences, roughly 4.1% of them singletons. The receptors derive from a female donor in good health.

This clonotype was seen ten or more times. The rearrangement links TRBV7-3 to TRBJ2-3; D remains unclear. V gave up 6 bases and J gave up 5 bases, with 9 bases separating them. The V gene's germline CDR1 is SGHTA and CDR2 FQGTGA. The CDR3 runs 12 residues. The DNA of the CDR3 is TGTGCCAGCAGGGGATTTGGAGATACGCAGTATTTT. Its translation is CASRGFGDTQYF.

There are many counts of this clonotype. The chain is built from TRBV9 and TRBJ2-1, with D perhaps matching TRBD1 (6 bases). There are 15 residues in the CDR3. Between the trimmed V and J ends, which lost 2 bases and 2 bases, there was a span of 11 bases. CDR1 and CDR2 (germline): SGDLS, YYNGEE. This chain's CDR3 is CASSVSGTTYNEQFF. The CDR3 coding sequence is TGTGCCAGCAGCGTCTCCGGGACAACCTACAATGAGCAGTTCTTC.

Regarding this clonotype: A much larger clone lies a single base off, so this may be a read error. The chain combines TRBV5-4 with TRBJ2-4, with TRBD1 as a possible D gene (5 bases). V was trimmed by 1 base and J by 10 bases, leaving 12 bases between them. This CDR3 has 13 amino acids. Germline V gene data show CDR1 as SGHNT and CDR2 as YYREEE (reference sequence). The CDR3 here is CASSLQQDEIQYF. The CDR3 coding sequence is TGTGCCAGCAGCTTGCAACAGGATGAGATTCAGTACTTC.

This clonotype was counted ten times or more. The CDR3 bases are TGTGCCAGTGGGGTCGGGGGGGCCCGACAGCCCCAGCATTTT. Translating gives CASGVGGARQPQHF. This rearrangement joins TRBV21-1 to TRBJ1-5. TRBV21-1 is deemed a pseudogene. The CDR3 extends over 14 amino acids.

The sample holds many counts of this clonotype. V and J are TRBV12-3 or TRBV12-4 and TRBJ2-2; 7 nucleotides align to TRBD1. V dropped 6 bases and J dropped 5; count of bases not matched to a gene: 9. There are 15 residues in the CDR3. The CDR3 region is CASSLQGSLTGELFF. The DNA for the CDR3 is TGTGCCAGCAGCCTACAGGGGTCTTTGACCGGGGAGCTGTTTTTT.

About this clonotype: One junction end does not reproduce the germline sequence, and a read error may be involved. The chain links TRBV12-3 or TRBV12-4 to TRBJ1-2, with 9 bases matching TRBD1. The CDR3 is 15 amino acids. This CDR3 reads CTSSLRGQGYYGYTF. CDR3 nucleotide sequence: TGTACCAGCAGTTTAAGGGGACAGGGCTACTATGGCTACACCTTC.

This clonotype was seen at least ten times. The chain links TRBV28 to TRBJ2-7; 7 bases align to TRBD2. Germline CDR1 is MDHEN and CDR2 is SYDVKM. The CDR3 is 15 residues long. V shed 3 bases and J 0 bases; nucleotides not matched to a gene: 5. The CDR3 here is CASSFVAGLSYEQYF. In DNA form, the CDR3 reads TGTGCCAGCAGTTTCGTAGCGGGCCTCTCCTACGAGCAGTACTTC.

The sample holds many counts of this clonotype. The chain carries TRBV20-1 and TRBJ2-5; 8 positions match TRBD2. The ends lost 0 bases at V and 5 bases at J; junction bases unmatched: 5. This CDR3 has 14 residues. Per the germline V gene, CDR1 is DFQATT and CDR2 is SNEGSKA (reference sequence). This chain's CDR3 is CSARDSSGPETQYF. The CDR3 bases are TGCAGTGCTAGAGATTCTAGCGGGCCGGAGACCCAGTACTTC.

This clonotype has a count of ten or more. V and J are TRBV20-1 and TRBJ1-6, with no clear D. V was cut by 0 bases and J by 0 bases, with 12 bases left in between. The CDR3 contains 17 residues. Germline CDR1 reads DFQATT; CDR2 reads SNEGSKA (reference sequence). Here the CDR3 reads CSARDRSRSSYNSPLHF. DNA for the CDR3: TGCAGTGCTAGAGACCGCTCCCGGAGCTCCTATAATTCACCCCTCCACTTT.

This clonotype occurred a few times. V usage is TRBV5-4 and J usage is TRBJ2-3; maybe TRBD2 (5 bases). Trimming left V 2 bases short and J 5 bases short, with 15 bases between. In germline, CDR1 is SGHNT, CDR2 YYREEE (reference sequence). The CDR3 consists of 15 residues. The CDR3 sequence: CASSFSSSPGDTQYF. As DNA, the CDR3 is TGTGCCAGCAGCTTCTCTAGCAGCCCGGGAGATACGCAGTATTTT.

This clonotype was picked up many times. The CDR3 region has the DNA TGTGCCAGCAGCTTAGGGACCCCCGATGAGCAGTTCTTC. Protein product: CASSLGTPDEQFF. The chain is built from TRBV7-2 and TRBJ2-1; D uncertain. CDR1 is SGHTA, CDR2 FQGNSA, per germline. The V and J ends lost 1 base and 8 bases respectively, with 9 bases between them. This CDR3 is built from 13 residues.

This clonotype was observed many times. The V call is TRBV5-5, the J call TRBJ2-2, with D possibly being TRBD1 (5 bases). The germline V and J ends were trimmed by 1 base and 2 bases, with 12 bases remaining between them. This CDR3 is built from 16 residues. Germline V gene data show CDR1 as SGHKS and CDR2 as YYEKEE (reference sequence). CDR3 residues: CASSLIGAPNTGELFF. CDR3 DNA sequence: TGTGCCAGCAGCTTGATTGGGGCCCCAAACACCGGGGAGCTGTTTTTT.

The gene calls are TRBV10-3 and TRBJ2-1, with 7 bases aligning to TRBD2. J lost 9 bases, V lost 3 bases, and 8 bases had no gene match. The germline gives CDR1 ENHRY, CDR2 SYGVKD. The CDR3 is made up of 14 amino acids. DNA for the CDR3: TGTGCCATCAGTGAAGGGACTACCCCCAGTGAGCAGTTCTTC. Translation: CAISEGTTPSEQFF.

This clonotype has a count of ten or more. The gene calls are TRBV7-3 and TRBJ2-1; a possible D gene is TRBD2 (5 bases). Trimming left V 2 bases short and J 8 bases short, with 13 bases between. Germline CDR1 is SGHTA and CDR2 is FQGTGA. CDR3 length: 14 residues. The CDR3, as DNA: TGTGCCAGCAGCTTACGGGGTAGCGAGGATGAGCAGTTCTTC. Translation: CASSLRGSEDEQFF.

The table lists this clonotype with many counts. V usage is TRBV7-8 and J usage is TRBJ1-1; D possibly corresponds to TRBD1 (5 bases). Germline lookup yields CDR1 SGHVS and CDR2 FQNEAQ. The germline V and J ends were trimmed by 2 bases and 3 bases, with 13 bases remaining between them. The CDR3 has 15 amino acids. CDR3 in amino acids: CASSLNDAGYTEAFF. In DNA, the CDR3 is TGTGCCAGCAGCTTAAACGACGCAGGGTACACTGAAGCTTTCTTT.

This clonotype showed up just a few times. The V gene is TRBV12-3 or TRBV12-4, the J gene TRBJ2-3; the D is unclear. The V and J ends lost 10 bases and 0 bases respectively, with 8 bases between them. The CDR3 contains 12 residues. The CDR3, as DNA: TGTGCCAACAGACTCAGCACAGATACGCAGTATTTT. Its translation is CANRLSTDTQYF.